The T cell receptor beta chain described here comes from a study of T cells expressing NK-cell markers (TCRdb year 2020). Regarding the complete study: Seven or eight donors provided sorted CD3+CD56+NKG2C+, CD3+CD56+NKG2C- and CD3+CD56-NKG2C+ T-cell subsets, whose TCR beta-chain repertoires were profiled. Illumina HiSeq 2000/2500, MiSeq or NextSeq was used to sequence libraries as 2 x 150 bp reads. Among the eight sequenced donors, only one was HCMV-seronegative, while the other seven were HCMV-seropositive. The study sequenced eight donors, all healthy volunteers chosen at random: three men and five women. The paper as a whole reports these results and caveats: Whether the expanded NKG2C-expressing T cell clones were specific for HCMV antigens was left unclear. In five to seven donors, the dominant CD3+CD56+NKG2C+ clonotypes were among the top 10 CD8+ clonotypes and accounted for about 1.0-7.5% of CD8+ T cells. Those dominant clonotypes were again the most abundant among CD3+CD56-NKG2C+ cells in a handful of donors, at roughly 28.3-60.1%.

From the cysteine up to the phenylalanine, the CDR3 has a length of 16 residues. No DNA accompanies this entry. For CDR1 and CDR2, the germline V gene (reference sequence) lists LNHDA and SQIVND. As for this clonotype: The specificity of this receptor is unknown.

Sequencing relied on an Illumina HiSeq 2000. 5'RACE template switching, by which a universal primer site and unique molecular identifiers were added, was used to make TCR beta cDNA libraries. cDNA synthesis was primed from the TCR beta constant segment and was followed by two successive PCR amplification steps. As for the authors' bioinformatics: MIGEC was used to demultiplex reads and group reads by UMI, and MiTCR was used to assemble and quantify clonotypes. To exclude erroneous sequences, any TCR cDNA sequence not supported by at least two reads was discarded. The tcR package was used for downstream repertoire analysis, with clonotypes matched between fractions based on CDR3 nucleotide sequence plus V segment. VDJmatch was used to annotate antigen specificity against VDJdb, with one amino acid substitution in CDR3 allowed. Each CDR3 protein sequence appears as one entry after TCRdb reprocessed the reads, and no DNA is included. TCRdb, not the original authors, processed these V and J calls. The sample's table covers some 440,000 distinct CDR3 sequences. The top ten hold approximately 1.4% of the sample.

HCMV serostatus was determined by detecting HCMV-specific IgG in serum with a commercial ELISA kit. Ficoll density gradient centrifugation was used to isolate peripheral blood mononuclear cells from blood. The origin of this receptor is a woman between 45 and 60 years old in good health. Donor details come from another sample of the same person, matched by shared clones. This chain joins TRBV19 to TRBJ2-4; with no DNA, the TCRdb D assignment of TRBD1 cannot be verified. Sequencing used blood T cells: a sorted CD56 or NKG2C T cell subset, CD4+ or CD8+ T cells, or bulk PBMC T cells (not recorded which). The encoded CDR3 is CASSIDVAGSRGIQYF.